This TCR beta chain was recovered during a study of radiotherapy plus CTLA-4 blockade in lung cancer. Turning to the study itself: Objective responses emerged in around a sixth of patients, and 30% to 40% attained disease control.

Overall study results and limits: After radiotherapy and ipilimumab, tumor-derived clones expanded in peripheral blood. Reports state that early shifts in blood T cell clones, with interferon-beta, best predicted response.

Focal radiation with ipilimumab CTLA-4 blockade was given to patients with chemo-refractory metastatic non-small-cell lung cancer. The method was immunoSEQ multiplex PCR; TCRdb's version includes in-frame clones alone and lacks a portion of them. The sample carries 40,000 or so clones, around 86% recorded once. Worth noting for this clone: Its antigen is not known.

After removal of 6 bases from V and 5 bases from J, the junction contained 4 bases not matched to a gene. CDR3 size: 13 residues. The germline V gene encodes CDR1 KGHSH and CDR2 LQKENI. The source is a human donor with non-small cell lung cancer whose response to radiotherapy plus ipilimumab could not be evaluated. The J gene is TRBJ2-3, the V gene TRBV18; 8 bases line up with TRBD2. Sequences were derived from peripheral blood, sampled from a patient treated with radiotherapy plus ipilimumab. CDR3 sequence reads: CASSPREGDTQYF. The CDR3 DNA sequence: TGTGCCAGCTCCCCCCGGGAGGGAGATACGCAGTATTTT.